This T cell receptor beta chain was captured in a study of blood T cell repertoires in COVID-19. Across the whole study: Samples came from the United States, Italy and Spain, spanning acute and convalescent COVID-19.

Recruits, aged roughly 18 to 89 years, lived in 25 or so US areas. Recovered status in Cohort 3 required two negative PCRs, clearance, or symptom resolution. Worth noting for this clone: In the same sample, other DNA sequences code for this CDR3.

CDR1 and CDR2 (germline): SGHRS, YFSETQ. V dropped 0 bases and J dropped 2 bases, with 5 bases sitting between them. This CDR3 spans 13 amino acids. Per the authors' pipeline: Amplification with reference gene primers provided the estimates of nucleated cell counts. Data came from immunoSEQ multiplex PCR; TCRdb stores just in-frame clones and leaves some out. Clone size and V and J calls were adopted from that table, with D and trimming inferred from the DNA. Here the sample spans 280,000 or so clones, around 88% being singletons. The specimen was PBMCs or T cells enriched from blood (not recorded which). The source is a woman aged 40 to 50 who had recovered from COVID-19. The rearrangement joins TRBV5-1 to TRBJ2-5, with a tentative D call TRBD1 (5 bases). In DNA, the CDR3 is TGCGCCAGCAGCTTGGGACAGCAAGAGACCCAGTACTTC. It specifies CASSLGQQETQYF.